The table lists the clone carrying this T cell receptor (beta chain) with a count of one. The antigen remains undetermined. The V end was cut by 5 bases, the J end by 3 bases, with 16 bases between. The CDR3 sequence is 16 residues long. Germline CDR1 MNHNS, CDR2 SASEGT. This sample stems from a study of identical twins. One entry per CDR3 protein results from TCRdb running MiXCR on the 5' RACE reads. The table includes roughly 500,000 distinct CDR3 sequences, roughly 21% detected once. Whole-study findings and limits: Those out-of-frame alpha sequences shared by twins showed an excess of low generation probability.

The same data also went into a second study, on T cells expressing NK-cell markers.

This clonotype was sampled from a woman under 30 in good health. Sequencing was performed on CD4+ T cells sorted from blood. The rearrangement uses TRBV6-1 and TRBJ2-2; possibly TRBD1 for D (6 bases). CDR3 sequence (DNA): TGTGCCAGCAGTCCGGGCAGGGGTTACTACACCGGGGAGCTGTTTTTT. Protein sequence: CASSPGRGYYTGELFF.